One sample yielded the 30 T cell receptor beta chains listed below, sequenced in a study of blood T cell repertoires in COVID-19. The data were produced by immunoSEQ multiplex PCR, yet TCRdb's version contains in-frame clones alone and is incomplete. The sample contains 160,000 or so clones, approximately 84% of which appear only once. The source material was peripheral blood. The receptors stem from a man aged 35 to 55 with acute or convalescent COVID-19.

V is TRBV9 and J is TRBJ2-2; weak D call: TRBD1 (5 bases). With 7 bases removed from V and 6 bases from J, the gap between germline ends came to 10 bases. This CDR3 is 12 amino acids long. Germline CDR1 reads SGDLS; CDR2 reads YYNGEE. CDR3: CASSLGAGELFF. CDR3 nucleotides: TGTGCCAGCTCCCTAGGGGCCGGGGAGCTGTTTTTT. Filled out from reference TRBV9 and TRBJ2-2, the complete variable domain reads DSGVTQTPKHLITATGQRVTLRCSPRSGDLSVYWYQQSLDQGLQFLIQYYNGEERAKGNILERFSAQQFPDLHSELNLSSLELGDSALYFCASSLGAGELFFGEGSRLTVL.

The chain employs TRBV15 and TRBJ1-5, with D perhaps TRBD1 (5 bases). With 2 bases removed from V and 4 bases from J, the gap between germline ends came to 12 bases. This CDR3 contains 15 residues. Per the germline V gene, CDR1 is LNHNV and CDR2 is YYDKDF (reference sequence). The CDR3 DNA sequence: TGTGCCACCAGCAGATGGAGGGGTCGGAATCAGCCCCAGCATTTT. Translated: CATSRWRGRNQPQHF.

The J gene is TRBJ2-7, the V gene TRBV5-1, with D hard to call. Germline CDR1 and CDR2: SGHRS and YFSETQ. The length of the CDR3 is 14 residues. Trimming cost V 1 base and J 0 bases, with 8 bases left between them. CDR3 loop: CASSLISGSYEQYF. The CDR3, as DNA: TGCGCCAGCAGCTTGATTTCAGGCTCCTACGAGCAGTACTTC.

The V call is TRBV7-2, the J call TRBJ1-4; D unresolved. Trimming pared 5 bases from V and 8 bases from J, leaving 18 bases between. Germline assignment: CDR1 SGHTA and CDR2 FQGNSA. The CDR3 runs to 15 residues. The CDR3 region has the DNA TGTGCCAGCAGCCCCAACCCCTCGTCGGGAGAAAAACTGTTTTTT. Translating it yields CASSPNPSSGEKLFF. The whole variable domain, filled in from reference TRBV7-2 and TRBJ1-4, reads GAGVSQSPSNKVTEKGKDVELRCDPISGHTALYWYRQSLGQGLEFLIYFQGNSAPDKSGLPSDRFSAERTGGSVSTLTIQRTQQEDSAVYLCASSPNPSSGEKLFFGSGTQLSVL.

This chain uses TRBV7-2 with TRBJ1-5, with 7 bases matching TRBD1. Germline CDR1 and CDR2: SGHTA and FQGNSA. The ends lost 2 bases at V and 8 bases at J; junction bases unmatched: 9. The CDR3 spans 15 residues. CDR3 sequence reads: CASSLRSAGGEPQHF. In nucleotides, the CDR3 is TGTGCCAGCAGCTTACGGTCGGCAGGGGGTGAGCCCCAGCATTTT.

This chain connects TRBV6-5 to TRBJ1-1; 7 bases match TRBD1. The length of the CDR3 is 14 residues. The V segment lost 6 bases and the J segment 3 bases; nucleotides outside the gene matches: 7. Germline V lookup: CDR1 MNHEY, CDR2 SVGAGI. CDR3 DNA: TGTGCCAGCAGGGAGACAGGGAAGGACACTGAAGCTTTCTTT. Its protein is CASRETGKDTEAFF.

The sample holds one count of this clone. The chain couples TRBV6-5 to TRBJ2-7, with 7 bases aligning to TRBD1. CDR3 size: 13 residues. Trimming removed 6 bases from V and 3 bases from J; junction bases left unmatched: 5. Germline assignment: CDR1 MNHEY and CDR2 SVGAGI. The CDR3 spells CASRRTGSYEQYF. In DNA, the CDR3 is TGTGCCAGCAGAAGGACAGGCAGCTACGAGCAGTACTTC.

V and J are TRBV7-2 and TRBJ1-2, with 7 bases aligning to TRBD1. CDR3 length: 15 amino acids. Germline V lookup: CDR1 SGHTA, CDR2 FQGNSA. Losses at the gene ends were 5 bases for V and 1 base for J; bases not matched to a gene: 7. CDR3 in DNA: TGTGCCAGCAGCCCCGGGACAGAATTTAACTATGGCTACACCTTC. Protein sequence: CASSPGTEFNYGYTF. Together with reference TRBV7-2 and TRBJ1-2, the CDR3 gives the full variable domain: GAGVSQSPSNKVTEKGKDVELRCDPISGHTALYWYRQSLGQGLEFLIYFQGNSAPDKSGLPSDRFSAERTGGSVSTLTIQRTQQEDSAVYLCASSPGTEFNYGYTFGSGTRLTVV.

V and J are TRBV7-4 and TRBJ1-5; 11 nucleotides align to TRBD1. Looked up from germline, CDR1 is SGHVT and CDR2 is SQSDAQ. The trim removed 5 bases at V and 7 bases at J, leaving 10 bases unmatched. The CDR3 length is 16 residues. The CDR3 DNA sequence: TGTGCCAGCAGCCCAAGACGGACAGGGGGCTGGCAGCCCCAGCATTTT. As protein: CASSPRRTGGWQPQHF.

The chain recombines TRBV19 with TRBJ2-3; D is possibly TRBD2 (7 bases). The germline CDR1 and CDR2 sequences are LNHDA and SQIVND (reference sequence). The length of the CDR3 is 14 residues. The V and J ends lost 3 bases and 8 bases respectively, with 15 bases between them. The CDR3: CASSIRGGLGTQYF. CDR3 sequence (DNA): TGTGCCAGTAGTATTAGGGGGGGGCTAGGTACGCAGTATTTT. Looking up the rest from reference TRBV19 and TRBJ2-3 gives the full variable domain: DGGITQSPKYLFRKEGQNVTLSCEQNLNHDAMYWYRQDPGQGLRLIYYSQIVNDFQKGDIAEGYSVSREKKESFPLTVTSAQKNPTAFYLCASSIRGGLGTQYFGPGTRLTVL.

This clone came up once. The CDR3 spells CASNQRGDKDTQYF. The CDR3, as DNA: TGTGCCAGTAACCAGCGGGGGGATAAAGATACGCAGTATTTT. The genes are TRBV19 and TRBJ2-3; 9 bases are shared with TRBD2. From germline, CDR1 is LNHDA and CDR2 SQIVND (reference sequence). The CDR3 is made up of 14 amino acids. J was trimmed by 5 bases and V by 7 bases; bases with no gene match: 7.

The rearrangement joins TRBV24-1 to TRBJ1-2, with D tentatively TRBD1 (6 bases). Germline CDR1 is KGHDR and CDR2 is SFDVKD. This CDR3 spans 13 amino acids. Trimming removed 3 bases at V and 6 bases at J, with 10 bases between. This chain's CDR3 is CATSDTYRDGYTF. The DNA of the CDR3 is TGTGCCACCAGTGATACATACAGGGATGGCTACACCTTC.

The CDR3 spells CAIRDSAGNTGELFF. The DNA for the CDR3 is TGTGCCATCAGGGACAGCGCGGGGAACACCGGGGAGCTGTTTTTT. The chain recombines TRBV10-3 with TRBJ2-2; weak D call: TRBD1 (6 bases). Germline CDR1 ENHRY, CDR2 SYGVKD. The length of the CDR3 is 15 residues. Trimming took off 6 bases at V and 1 base at J, with 12 bases between the two ends.

The V and J genes are TRBV24-1 and TRBJ1-4; 8 bases are shared with TRBD1. CDR1 KGHDR and CDR2 SFDVKD come from the germline V gene. CDR3 length equals 15 residues. The trim removed 2 bases at V and 2 bases at J, leaving 0 bases unmatched. The CDR3 is CATSDSGGTNEKLFF. CDR3 DNA: TGTGCCACCAGTGATTCAGGGGGCACTAATGAAAAACTGTTTTTT.

The chain recombines TRBV12-3 or TRBV12-4 with TRBJ1-1, with D possibly TRBD1 on 5 matching bases. The CDR3 is 12 residues long. V lost 7 bases and J 5 bases, leaving 11 bases between the germline ends. CDR3 protein: CASTLRGTEAFF. CDR3 in DNA: TGTGCCAGCACCCTTCGGGGGACTGAAGCTTTCTTT.

This clone has more than one count but fewer than ten. This chain connects TRBV7-8 to TRBJ1-4; D might be TRBD1 (6 bases). The CDR3 spans 17 residues. Trimming shortened V by 1 base and J by 6 bases, and 18 bases separated the two germline ends. In germline, CDR1 is SGHVS, CDR2 FQNEAQ. CDR3 residues: CASSLESVGRGDEKLFF. DNA of the CDR3: TGTGCCAGCAGCTTAGAGTCAGTTGGGAGGGGGGATGAAAAACTGTTTTTT.

The gene calls are TRBV27 and TRBJ1-2; a possible D gene is TRBD1 (5 bases). V was pared by 5 bases and J by 1 base, with 20 bases between. Germline loops: CDR1 MNHEY, CDR2 SMNVEV (reference sequence). The CDR3 has 17 residues. In DNA, the CDR3 is TGTGCCAGCAGTCCTAGACGAGCCGGGACTTATAACTATGGCTACACCTTC. This gives the protein CASSPRRAGTYNYGYTF.

This clone was seen a handful of times. The rearrangement uses TRBV20-1 and TRBJ1-1; D unresolved. Trimming took off 5 bases at V and 8 bases at J, with 12 bases between the two ends. CDR1 is DFQATT and CDR2 is SNEGSKA in the germline V gene (reference sequence). This CDR3 region has 11 residues. This chain's CDR3 is CSAVPQAEAFF. CDR3 DNA: TGCAGTGCTGTACCTCAGGCGGAAGCTTTCTTT.

The chain combines TRBV5-6 with TRBJ2-7; 7 bases agree with TRBD1. Per the germline V gene, CDR1 is SGHDT and CDR2 is YYEEEE. J lost 3 bases, V lost 2 bases, and 8 bases had no gene match. CDR3 length equals 15 residues. CDR3 DNA: TGTGCCAGCAGCTTACGGGACAGACCATACTACGAGCAGTACTTC. Translation gives CASSLRDRPYYEQYF.

The V call is TRBV9, the J call TRBJ1-4, with TRBD1 matching 8 bases. CDR1 is SGDLS, CDR2 YYNGEE, per germline. This CDR3 is built from 15 residues. V lost 0 bases to trimming and J lost 8 bases; unmatched junction nucleotides: 6. The CDR3 reads CASSVGARGHEKLFF. CDR3 DNA sequence: TGTGCCAGCAGCGTAGGGGCCAGGGGGCACGAAAAACTGTTTTTT.

J is TRBJ2-1 and V is TRBV19; D perhaps matches TRBD2 (6 bases). Germline V gene lookup returns CDR1 LNHDA and CDR2 SQIVND (reference sequence). The CDR3 length is 16 residues. The V and J ends lost 4 bases and 13 bases respectively, with 26 bases between them. The chain's CDR3 is CASSTALSLGRFFQFF. CDR3 in DNA: TGTGCCAGTAGTACTGCTTTATCTCTGGGGAGGTTTTTCCAGTTCTTC.

The chain couples TRBV28 to TRBJ1-3, with 7 bases aligning to TRBD1. Germline values: CDR1 MDHEN, CDR2 SYDVKM. V trimming: 4 bases; J trimming: 8 bases; junction bases outside the gene matches: 14. This CDR3 comprises 16 residues. CDR3 sequence (DNA): TGTGCCAGCAGTTCCCCTCACAGGGGTCCCCGGGACACCATATATTTT. Its protein is CASSSPHRGPRDTIYF.

The chain joins TRBV7-2 to TRBJ2-3; D is unclear. Germline V gene lookup returns CDR1 SGHTA and CDR2 FQGNSA. The CDR3 length is 14 residues. V was pared by 1 base and J by 0 bases, with 5 bases between. Written as DNA, the CDR3 is TGTGCCAGCAGCTTAGTACAGAGCACAGATACGCAGTATTTT. It is translated as CASSLVQSTDTQYF.

This rearrangement joins TRBV5-8 to TRBJ1-5; 9 bases align to TRBD1. Germline trimming cut 4 bases from V and 3 bases from J; bases unmatched to any gene: 14. CDR1 and CDR2 from the germline V gene are SGHTS and YDEGEE. This CDR3 is built from 18 residues. CDR3 bases: TGTGCCAGCAGCCCTAATACCGGGACAGGGCCCCACAATCAGCCCCAGCATTTT. Translation gives CASSPNTGTGPHNQPQHF.

The chain's CDR3 is CASNGGGNTIYF. The CDR3 region has the DNA TGTGCCAGCAATGGAGGTGGAAACACCATATATTTT. V usage is TRBV5-4 and J usage is TRBJ1-3; no clear D. Germline CDR1 and CDR2: SGHNT and YYREEE (reference sequence). The CDR3 consists of 12 residues. Deletions cut 6 bases from V and 3 bases from J, with 7 bases between.

There are many counts of this clone. The gene calls are TRBV19 and TRBJ1-5; 7 nucleotides match TRBD1. The CDR3 contains 15 residues. With V trimmed by 5 bases and J by 3 bases, 7 bases remained unmatched. Germline-derived CDR1 and CDR2 are LNHDA and SQIVND (reference sequence). CDR3 bases: TGTGCCAGTAGTGCGCCCGGGACAGTCAATCAGCCCCAGCATTTT. Amino acids: CASSAPGTVNQPQHF.

The V call is TRBV10-2, the J call TRBJ2-3, with 13 bases that match TRBD2. Germline V CDR1 and CDR2: WSHSY, SAAADI. V shed 6 bases and J 4 bases; nucleotides not matched to a gene: 10. The CDR3 spans 17 residues. CDR3 sequence: CASSLLAGGPVPDTQYF. The DNA of the CDR3 is TGCGCCAGCAGCCTACTAGCGGGGGGGCCTGTCCCAGATACGCAGTATTTT.

The chain employs TRBV5-1 and TRBJ1-2; D may be TRBD1 (5 bases). The V and J ends lost 0 bases and 6 bases respectively, with 15 bases between them. The CDR3 extends over 15 amino acids. CDR1 and CDR2 (germline): SGHRS, YFSETQ. CDR3 sequence (DNA): TGCGCCAGCAGCTTGGCACCAGGGCAAGGAGATGGCTACACCTTC. This gives the protein CASSLAPGQGDGYTF.

V and J are TRBV6-6 and TRBJ1-6; 9 bases fit TRBD1. The CDR3 covers 16 residues. V lost 5 bases, J lost 7 bases, and 9 bases stayed unmatched. The V gene's germline CDR1 is MNHNY and CDR2 SVGAGI (reference sequence). The CDR3 loop is CASSPFGTGKNSPLHF. The CDR3 nucleotides read TGTGCCAGCAGTCCGTTCGGGACAGGGAAAAATTCACCCCTCCACTTT.

V gene TRBV6-7 combines with J gene TRBJ1-4, with TRBD1 matching over 7 bases. TRBV6-7 is an ORF, with its function uncertain. The J segment lost 7 bases and the V segment lost 2 bases, leaving 10 bases of the junction unmatched. The CDR3 is 16 residues long. This CDR3 is CASSYPGTEGGEKLFF. The CDR3 DNA is TGTGCCAGCAGTTACCCCGGGACAGAGGGTGGTGAAAAACTGTTTTTT.